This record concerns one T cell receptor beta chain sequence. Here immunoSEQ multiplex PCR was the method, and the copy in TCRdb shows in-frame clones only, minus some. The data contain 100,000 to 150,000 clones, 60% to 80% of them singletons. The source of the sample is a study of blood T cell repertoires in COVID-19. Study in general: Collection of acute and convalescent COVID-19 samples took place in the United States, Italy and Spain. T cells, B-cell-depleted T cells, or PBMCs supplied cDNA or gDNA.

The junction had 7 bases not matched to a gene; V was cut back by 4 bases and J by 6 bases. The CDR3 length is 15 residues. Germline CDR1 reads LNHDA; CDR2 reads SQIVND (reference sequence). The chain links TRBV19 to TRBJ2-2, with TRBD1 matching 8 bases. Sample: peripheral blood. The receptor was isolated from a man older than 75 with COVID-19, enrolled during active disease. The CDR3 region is CASSKLGQASGELFF. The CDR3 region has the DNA TGTGCCAGTAGTAAACTGGGACAGGCCTCCGGGGAGCTGTTTTTT.